This TCR beta chain appears in the sequencing data of a study of early T cells in non-severe SARS-CoV-2 infection. Study details: Bulk RNA isolated from unsorted whole blood underwent sequencing; chains were not paired. Findings of the study overall: Anti-spike CD8 responses were favored in VDJdb matching, and private and CD4 specificities were missed.

The table lists this clonotype with a few counts. Antigen specificity is unknown. V shed 6 bases and J shed 3 bases, with 11 bases lying between them. The CDR3 sequence is 13 residues long. CDR1 and CDR2 from the germline V gene are GTSNPN and SVGIG (reference sequence). TCRdb processed the 5' RACE reads anew with MiXCR; each CDR3 protein has one entry. Among 100,000 to 150,000 distinct CDR3 sequences listed, under 15% were seen once. The sequence was collected from an adult who was a healthcare worker with PCR-confirmed SARS-CoV-2 infection or an uninfected control (not recorded which). The sequencing input was whole blood. The V gene is TRBV30, the J gene TRBJ1-4; D may be TRBD1 (5 bases). CDR3 sequence (DNA): TGTGCCTGCACCGGGACCCCTAATGAAAAACTGTTTTTT. It encodes CACTGTPNEKLFF.